This TCR beta chain was sequenced in a study of T cell responses to AZD1222 COVID-19 vaccine. Study-level results: Nearly half of unique spike-specific TCRs reportedly avoided B.1.351 and B.1.1.7 mutated regions. Repertoires were obtained solely post-peak T cell response.

The CDR3 covers 17 residues. Germline assignment: CDR1 MNHEY and CDR2 SVGEGT. V lost 1 base, J lost 5 bases, and 20 bases lay in between. Profiled with immunoSEQ multiplex PCR; TCRdb holds only in-frame clones, not every one. The profile shows 90,000 to 130,000 clones, just under 95% of them singletons. With respect to this clone: Its antigen is undetermined.

The sample consisted of peripheral blood, taken 28 days after the second AZD1222 dose. The rearrangement links TRBV6-2 or TRBV6-3 to TRBJ1-1; tentatively, D is TRBD1 (5 bases). The source is an adult who received the AZD1222 COVID-19 vaccine. CDR3 sequence: CASSYLVDTRPRTEAFF. The CDR3 DNA reads TGTGCCAGCAGTTACTTAGTGGACACACGTCCCAGGACTGAAGCTTTCTTT.